The 18 T cell receptor beta chains reported below all come from one sample, sequenced in a study of blood T cell repertoires in COVID-19. Produced via immunoSEQ multiplex PCR; TCRdb's table is partial and in-frame only. The sample shows 150,000 to 200,000 clones, 86% of them seen only once. Sequencing was done on a sample of PBMCs or T cells enriched from blood (not recorded which). The source of these receptors is a woman in her 30s who had recovered from COVID-19.

The V gene is TRBV19, the J gene TRBJ2-7, with 12 bases matching TRBD2. There are 14 residues in the CDR3. Germline CDR1 reads LNHDA; CDR2 reads SQIVND (reference sequence). The V gene end was trimmed by 5 bases and the J gene end by 4 bases; junction bases not matched to a gene: 3. The CDR3 DNA reads as TGTGCCAGTAGTCCTAGCGGGAGGGTGTACGAGCAGTACTTC. It translates to CASSPSGRVYEQYF.

The chain carries TRBV18 and TRBJ1-3, with D unresolved. CDR1 KGHSH and CDR2 LQKENI come from the germline V gene. The V and J ends lost 2 bases and 0 bases respectively, with 8 bases between them. The CDR3 loop spans 15 amino acids. CDR3 in amino acids: CASSPYDNSGNTIYF. The CDR3 nucleotides are TGTGCCAGCTCACCATATGACAACTCTGGAAACACCATATATTTT.

The gene calls are TRBV7-9 and TRBJ2-7; no clear D. CDR3 length equals 13 residues. Trimming took 7 bases from V and 0 from J, leaving 10 bases between them. CDR1 is SEHNR and CDR2 is FQNEAQ in the germline V gene (reference sequence). The CDR3 sequence is CASIGESSYEQYF. CDR3 coding DNA: TGTGCCAGCATTGGAGAGAGCTCCTACGAGCAGTACTTC.

The CDR3 bases are TGTGCCAGCAGCCCGCGGAGGCTAGCGGGTAGCACAGATACGCAGTATTTT. Protein product: CASSPRRLAGSTDTQYF. This rearrangement joins TRBV7-2 to TRBJ2-3; TRBD2 aligns across 8 bases. CDR1 and CDR2 (germline): SGHTA, FQGNSA. The CDR3 has 17 amino acids. Unmatched junction bases numbered 10, after V lost 5 bases and J lost 0 bases.

The chain has TRBV6-5 and TRBJ1-1; no firm D call. V gave up 5 bases and J gave up 0 bases, with 13 bases separating them. The CDR3 has 15 residues. Looked up from germline, CDR1 is MNHEY and CDR2 is SVGAGI. The CDR3 DNA reads as TGTGCCAGCAGTCAGATAACGGGATTGAACACTGAAGCTTTCTTT. Translating gives CASSQITGLNTEAFF.

This sequence joins TRBV18 and TRBJ2-6, with a tentative D call TRBD1 (5 bases). The CDR3 is made up of 17 amino acids. V lost 1 base and J 0 bases, leaving 10 bases between the germline ends. In germline, CDR1 is KGHSH, CDR2 LQKENI. The CDR3 DNA is TGTGCCAGCTCACCACTACAGGCTAACTCTGGGGCCAACGTCCTGACTTTC. This encodes CASSPLQANSGANVLTF.

The rearrangement uses TRBV5-6 and TRBJ2-7; 14 bases are shared with TRBD2. V lost 1 base, J lost 2 bases, and 5 bases stayed unmatched. Germline V gene data show CDR1 as SGHDT and CDR2 as YYEEEE. This CDR3 region has 17 residues. The CDR3: CASSLSGTSGRTYEQYF. CDR3 bases: TGTGCCAGCAGCTTGTCTGGGACTAGCGGGAGAACCTACGAGCAGTACTTC.

The chain uses TRBV2 and TRBJ2-2; D unresolved. CDR3 length: 15 residues. Germline V gene sequence: CDR1 SNHLY, CDR2 FYNNEI. V dropped 3 bases and J dropped 0 bases, with 8 bases sitting between them. The CDR3 region is CASSDELTNTGELFF. The CDR3 DNA reads TGTGCCAGCAGTGATGAGTTGACGAACACCGGGGAGCTGTTTTTT.

J is TRBJ2-1 and V is TRBV15; perhaps TRBD1 as D (7 bases). V lost 10 bases to trimming and J lost 4 bases, with 20 bases between them. Germline V CDR1 and CDR2: LNHNV, YYDKDF (reference sequence). CDR3 length: 15 residues. The CDR3 sequence is CAIPEGGAGYNEQFF. The CDR3 DNA sequence: TGTGCCATTCCCGAAGGGGGCGCGGGGTACAATGAGCAGTTCTTC.

V usage is TRBV9 and J usage is TRBJ1-3; D is uncertain. This CDR3 spans 14 amino acids. The V and J ends lost 4 bases and 0 bases respectively, with 8 bases between them. Germline V gene sequence: CDR1 SGDLS, CDR2 YYNGEE. CDR3 DNA: TGTGCCAGCAGCCCTGAGTACTCTGGAAACACCATATATTTT. It specifies CASSPEYSGNTIYF.

The chain joins TRBV11-2 to TRBJ2-1, with 10 bases lining up with TRBD2. After removal of 6 bases from V and 9 bases from J, the junction contained 8 bases not matched to a gene. The CDR3 covers 14 residues. The germline V gene encodes CDR1 SGHAT and CDR2 FQNNGV. CDR3 protein: CASRAGGPGGEQFF. CDR3 DNA: TGTGCCAGCAGAGCGGGAGGGCCGGGGGGTGAGCAGTTCTTC.

This chain connects TRBV20-1 to TRBJ1-5; D is undetermined. Trimming cost V 4 bases and J 2 bases, with 9 bases left between them. This CDR3 contains 13 residues. CDR1 is DFQATT and CDR2 is SNEGSKA in the germline V gene (reference sequence). CDR3 loop: CSATEGGNQPQHF. The CDR3 coding sequence is TGCAGTGCTACTGAGGGCGGCAATCAGCCCCAGCATTTT.

V gene TRBV9 combines with J gene TRBJ1-3, with D uncertain. The CDR3 totals 16 residues. CDR1 is SGDLS and CDR2 is YYNGEE in the germline V gene. V gave up 4 bases and J gave up 4 bases, with 18 bases separating them. The CDR3 region is CASSPPLAGGGNTIYF. In DNA form, the CDR3 reads TGTGCCAGCAGCCCCCCTTTAGCGGGTGGCGGAAACACCATATATTTT.

The chain is built from TRBV11-2 and TRBJ1-5; no definite D call. The length of the CDR3 is 14 residues. The germline CDR1 and CDR2 sequences are SGHAT and FQNNGV. V was shortened by 0 bases and J by 6 bases, with 9 bases between the two germline ends. Written as DNA, the CDR3 is TGTGCCAGCAGCTTAGAGGGCCCAAGTCAGCCCCAGCATTTT. It translates to CASSLEGPSQPQHF. Full variable domain (remainder filled in from reference TRBV11-2 and TRBJ1-5): EAGVAQSPRYKIIEKRQSVAFWCNPISGHATLYWYQQILGQGPKLLIQFQNNGVVDDSQLPKDRFSAERLKGVDSTLKIQPAKLEDSAVYLCASSLEGPSQPQHFGDGTRLSIL.

The genes are TRBV21-1 and TRBJ2-5; the tabulated D call, TRBD2, remains unverified against the DNA. TRBV21-1 is flagged as a pseudogene. The CDR3 has 14 amino acids. This CDR3 reads CASSKGSGGETQYF. DNA for the CDR3: TGTGCCAGCAGCAAAGGGTCCGGAGGAGAGACCCAGTACTTC.

V gene TRBV25-1 combines with J gene TRBJ2-7; 12 positions match TRBD2. Germline V gene sequence: CDR1 MGHDK, CDR2 SYGVNS. This CDR3 comprises 16 residues. V lost 5 bases, J lost 3 bases, and 8 bases stayed unmatched. CDR3 bases: TGTGCCAGCAGTAGCTCCCGGACTAGCGGGAACTACGAGCAGTACTTC. This translates into CASSSSRTSGNYEQYF.

The chain couples TRBV5-1 to TRBJ2-3; possibly TRBD1 for D (5 bases). Germline CDR1 SGHRS, CDR2 YFSETQ. V lost 6 bases, J lost 1 base, and 9 bases lay in between. CDR3 size: 13 residues. CDR3 sequence (DNA): TGCGCCAGCAATATACAGGGCACAGATACGCAGTATTTT. The encoded protein is CASNIQGTDTQYF.

In this sample, this clone turned up once. This rearrangement joins TRBV19 to TRBJ1-2, with 7 bases lining up with TRBD1. The germline CDR1 and CDR2 sequences are LNHDA and SQIVND (reference sequence). There are 15 residues in the CDR3. V shed 5 bases, J shed 3 bases, and the junction held 9 bases outside the gene matches. CDR3 sequence: CASSVDRDIYYGYTF. For the CDR3, the DNA is TGTGCCAGTAGTGTTGACAGGGACATCTACTATGGCTACACCTTC.